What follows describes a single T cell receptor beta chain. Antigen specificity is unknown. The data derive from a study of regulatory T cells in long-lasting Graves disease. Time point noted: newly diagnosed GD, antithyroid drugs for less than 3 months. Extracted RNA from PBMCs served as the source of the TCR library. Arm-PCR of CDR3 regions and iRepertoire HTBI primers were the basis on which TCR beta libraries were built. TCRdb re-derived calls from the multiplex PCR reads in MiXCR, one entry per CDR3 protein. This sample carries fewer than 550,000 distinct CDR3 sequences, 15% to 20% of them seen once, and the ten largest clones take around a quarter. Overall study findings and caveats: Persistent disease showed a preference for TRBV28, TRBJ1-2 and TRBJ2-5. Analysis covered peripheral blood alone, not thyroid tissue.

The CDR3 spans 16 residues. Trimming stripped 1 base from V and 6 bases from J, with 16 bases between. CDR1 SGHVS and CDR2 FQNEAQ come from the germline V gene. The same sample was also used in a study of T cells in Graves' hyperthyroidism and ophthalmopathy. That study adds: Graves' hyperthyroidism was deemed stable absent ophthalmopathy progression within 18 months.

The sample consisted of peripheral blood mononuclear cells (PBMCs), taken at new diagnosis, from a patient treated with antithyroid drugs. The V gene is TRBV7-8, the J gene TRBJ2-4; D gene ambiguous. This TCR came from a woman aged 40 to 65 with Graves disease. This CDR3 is CASSLGMFENRNIQYF. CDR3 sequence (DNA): TGTGCCAGCAGCTTAGGCATGTTCGAGAATCGAAACATTCAGTACTTC.